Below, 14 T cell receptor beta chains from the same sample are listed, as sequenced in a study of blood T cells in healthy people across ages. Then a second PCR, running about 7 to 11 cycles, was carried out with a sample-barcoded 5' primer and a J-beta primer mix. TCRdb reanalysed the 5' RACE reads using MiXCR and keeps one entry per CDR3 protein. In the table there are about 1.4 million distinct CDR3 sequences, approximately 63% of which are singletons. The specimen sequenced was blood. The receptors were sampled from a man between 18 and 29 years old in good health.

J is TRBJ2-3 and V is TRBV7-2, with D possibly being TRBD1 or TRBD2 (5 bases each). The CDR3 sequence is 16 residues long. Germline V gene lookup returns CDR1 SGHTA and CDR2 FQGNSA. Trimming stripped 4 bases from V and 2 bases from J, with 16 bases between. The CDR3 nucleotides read TGTGCCAGCAGCTCCATCCGGGACCACCACACAGATACGCAGTATTTT. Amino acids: CASSSIRDHHTDTQYF.

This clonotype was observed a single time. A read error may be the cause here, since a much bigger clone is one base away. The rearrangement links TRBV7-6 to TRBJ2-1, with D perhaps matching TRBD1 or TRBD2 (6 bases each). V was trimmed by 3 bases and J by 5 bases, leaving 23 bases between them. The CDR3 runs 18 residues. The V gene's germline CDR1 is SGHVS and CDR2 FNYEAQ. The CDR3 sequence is CASSFVGGILPRNNEQFF. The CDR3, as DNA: TGTGCCAGCAGCTTCGTAGGGGGGATCTTGCCTAGGAACAATGAGCAGTTCTTC.

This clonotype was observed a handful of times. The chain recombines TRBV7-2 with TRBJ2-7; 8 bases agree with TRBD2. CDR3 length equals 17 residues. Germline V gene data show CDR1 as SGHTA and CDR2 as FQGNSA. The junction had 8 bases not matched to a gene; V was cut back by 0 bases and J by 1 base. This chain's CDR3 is CASSLAPGLVVSYEQYF. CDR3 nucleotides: TGTGCCAGCAGCTTAGCCCCGGGACTAGTGGTTTCCTACGAGCAGTACTTC. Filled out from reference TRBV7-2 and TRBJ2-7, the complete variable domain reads GAGVSQSPSNKVTEKGKDVELRCDPISGHTALYWYRQSLGQGLEFLIYFQGNSAPDKSGLPSDRFSAERTGGSVSTLTIQRTQQEDSAVYLCASSLAPGLVVSYEQYFGPGTRLTVT.

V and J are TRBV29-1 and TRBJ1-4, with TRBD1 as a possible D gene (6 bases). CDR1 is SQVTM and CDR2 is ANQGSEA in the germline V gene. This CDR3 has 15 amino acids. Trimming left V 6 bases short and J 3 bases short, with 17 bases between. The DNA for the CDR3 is TGCAGCGTCCCAAGGGGGGGGGGATCTAATGAAAAACTGTTTTTT. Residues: CSVPRGGGSNEKLFF.

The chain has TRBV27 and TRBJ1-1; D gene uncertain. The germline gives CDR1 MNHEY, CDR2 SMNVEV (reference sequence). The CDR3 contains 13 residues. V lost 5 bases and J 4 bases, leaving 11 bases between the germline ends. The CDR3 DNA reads TGTGCCAGCAGTAAGGGAGGGCCCACTGAAGCTTTCTTT. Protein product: CASSKGGPTEAFF.

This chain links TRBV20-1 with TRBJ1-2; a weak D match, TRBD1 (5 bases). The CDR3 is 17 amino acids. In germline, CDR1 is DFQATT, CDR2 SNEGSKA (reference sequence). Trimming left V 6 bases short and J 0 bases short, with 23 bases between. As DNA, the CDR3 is TGCAGTGCCCCTAAAGCCCTTCTCCTGGGGGCTAACTATGGCTACACCTTC. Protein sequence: CSAPKALLLGANYGYTF.

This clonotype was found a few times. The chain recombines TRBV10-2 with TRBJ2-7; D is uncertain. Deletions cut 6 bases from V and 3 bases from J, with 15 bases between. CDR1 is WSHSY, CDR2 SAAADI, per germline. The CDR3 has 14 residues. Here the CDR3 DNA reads TGCGCCAGCAGCCGTTCGCGAGGATACTACGAGCAGTACTTC. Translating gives CASSRSRGYYEQYF.

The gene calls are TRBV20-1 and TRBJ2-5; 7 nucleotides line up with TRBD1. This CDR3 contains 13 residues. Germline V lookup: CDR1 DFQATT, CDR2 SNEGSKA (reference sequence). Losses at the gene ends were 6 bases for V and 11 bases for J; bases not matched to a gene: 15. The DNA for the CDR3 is TGCAGTGCCCTGGGACAGCAACCCTTAGAGCAGTACTTC. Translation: CSALGQQPLEQYF.

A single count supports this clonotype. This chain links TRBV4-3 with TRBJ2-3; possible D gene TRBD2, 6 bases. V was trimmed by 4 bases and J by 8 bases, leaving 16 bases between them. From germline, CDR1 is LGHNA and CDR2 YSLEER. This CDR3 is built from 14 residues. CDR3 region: CASSRRKLGGTQYF. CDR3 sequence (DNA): TGCGCCAGCAGCCGAAGGAAACTCGGGGGTACGCAGTATTTT.

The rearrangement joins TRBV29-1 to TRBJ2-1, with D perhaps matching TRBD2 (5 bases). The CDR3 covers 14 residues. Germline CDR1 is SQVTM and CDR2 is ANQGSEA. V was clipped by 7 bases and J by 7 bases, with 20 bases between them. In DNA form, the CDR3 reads TGCAGCGCTCAACAGCGGCTGACGTGGAATGAGCAGTTCTTC. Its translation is CSAQQRLTWNEQFF.

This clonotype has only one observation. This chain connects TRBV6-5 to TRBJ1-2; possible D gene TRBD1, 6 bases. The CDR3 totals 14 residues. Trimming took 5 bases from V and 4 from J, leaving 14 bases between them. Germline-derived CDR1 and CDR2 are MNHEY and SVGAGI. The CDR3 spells CASSTDGQTYGYTF. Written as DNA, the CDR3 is TGTGCCAGCAGTACTGACGGACAGACCTATGGCTACACCTTC.

The CDR3, as DNA: TGTGCCAGCAGTTTGGGGGGACAGGGGTATAGCAATCAGCCCCAGCATTTT. Translating gives CASSLGGQGYSNQPQHF. The genes are TRBV27 and TRBJ1-5; 10 bases align to TRBD1. After removal of 3 bases from V and 0 bases from J, the junction contained 5 bases not matched to a gene. From germline, CDR1 is MNHEY and CDR2 SMNVEV (reference sequence). The CDR3 is 17 residues long.

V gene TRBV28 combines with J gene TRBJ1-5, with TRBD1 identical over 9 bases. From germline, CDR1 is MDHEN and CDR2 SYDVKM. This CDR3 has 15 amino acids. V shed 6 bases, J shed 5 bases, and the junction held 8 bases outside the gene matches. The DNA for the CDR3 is TGTGCCAGCAGGGACAGGGGAAGGCCGGATCAGCCCCAGCATTTT. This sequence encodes CASRDRGRPDQPQHF.

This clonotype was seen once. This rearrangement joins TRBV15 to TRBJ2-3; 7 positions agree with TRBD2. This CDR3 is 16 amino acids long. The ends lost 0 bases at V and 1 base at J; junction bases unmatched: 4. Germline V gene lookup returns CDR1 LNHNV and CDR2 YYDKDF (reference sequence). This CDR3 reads CATSRDRLAGTDTQYF. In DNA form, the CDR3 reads TGTGCCACCAGCAGAGACAGACTAGCTGGCACAGATACGCAGTATTTT.